These 20 T cell receptor beta chains were all obtained from the same sample, sequenced in a study of T-cell reconstitution after alpha-beta-depleted transplantation in children (dated by TCRdb to about 2016). The method was PCR. Instrument on record: Illumina HiSeq 2500. TCR library preparation used molecular barcoding, with unique molecular identifiers applied to normalize quantification of the TCRbeta repertoire. Through fastp at Q25 and MiXCR, TCRdb rebuilt clones from the public reads, retaining in-frame beta chains. Each record represents a unique CDR3 protein, reported with the most common genes and DNA among its rows. For this sample there are 640,000 or so distinct CDR3 sequences; around 16% appear just once. The top ten constitute approximately 1.1% of the sample. The material sequenced was PBMCs from the stem cell graft donor, taken from the stem cell graft. The receptors derive from a human donor who donated a stem cell graft to a child with acute myeloid leukemia.

The chain joins TRBV7-8 to TRBJ1-2, with a weak D call TRBD1 (6 bases). The CDR3 spans 15 residues. Per the germline V gene, CDR1 is SGHVS and CDR2 is FQNEAQ. The ends were cut back, 4 bases at V and 8 bases at J, with 20 bases in the middle. The CDR3 sequence is CASSSHLTGPSGYTF. The CDR3 nucleotides read TGTGCCAGCAGCTCACACCTAACAGGGCCGAGCGGCTACACCTTC.

V gene TRBV5-1 combines with J gene TRBJ2-5; D remains ambiguous. V was clipped by 4 bases and J by 0 bases, with 16 bases between them. Germline V lookup: CDR1 SGHRS, CDR2 YFSETQ. The CDR3 runs to 16 residues. For the CDR3, the DNA is TGCGCCAGCAGCCAGGATGGAGAGCCCTACCAAGAGACCCAGTACTTC. It encodes CASSQDGEPYQETQYF.

Concerning this clonotype: At one end, the junction sequence differs from germline, possibly due to a read error. The V and J genes are TRBV20-1 and TRBJ2-2; D not resolved. CDR1 and CDR2 from the germline V gene are DFQATT and SNEGSKA (reference sequence). The CDR3 is made up of 13 amino acids. CDR3 sequence reads: CSAPDRNTWELFF. CDR3 sequence (DNA): TGCAGTGCCCCGGACCGGAACACCTGGGAGCTGTTTTTT.

This clonotype has at least ten counts. V usage is TRBV6-2 or TRBV6-3 and J usage is TRBJ2-1; 13 bases align to TRBD2. The CDR3 has 13 amino acids. The germline V gene encodes CDR1 MNHEY and CDR2 SVGEGT. V lost 8 bases, J lost 9 bases, and 4 bases stayed unmatched. CDR3 loop: CASAGTSGTEQFF. DNA for the CDR3: TGTGCCAGCGCCGGGACTAGCGGGACTGAGCAGTTCTTC.

This clonotype was detected a few times. The chain has TRBV7-2 and TRBJ2-3, with 7 bases fitting TRBD1. Germline CDR1 is SGHTA and CDR2 is FQGNSA. The ends lost 3 bases at V and 5 bases at J; junction bases unmatched: 2. The CDR3 has 13 residues. CDR3 amino acids: CASSFQGEDTQYF. The CDR3 nucleotides are TGTGCCAGCAGCTTCCAGGGGGAAGATACGCAGTATTTT.

This clonotype showed up just a few times. The CDR3 loop is CASSLLTLSYEQYF. DNA of the CDR3: TGTGCCAGCAGCTTATTGACTCTCTCCTACGAGCAGTACTTC. The chain carries TRBV7-2 and TRBJ2-7; D not resolved. Germline CDR1 and CDR2: SGHTA and FQGNSA. This CDR3 has 14 amino acids. V lost 2 bases, J lost 0 bases, and 8 bases lay in between. The full variable domain, its missing parts supplied by reference TRBV7-2 and TRBJ2-7, is GAGVSQSPSNKVTEKGKDVELRCDPISGHTALYWYRQSLGQGLEFLIYFQGNSAPDKSGLPSDRFSAERTGGSVSTLTIQRTQQEDSAVYLCASSLLTLSYEQYFGPGTRLTVT.

This clonotype was counted at least ten times. This chain connects TRBV12-3 or TRBV12-4 to TRBJ2-1; D is perhaps TRBD2 (6 bases). V was shortened by 4 bases and J by 7 bases, with 8 bases between the two germline ends. There are 12 residues in the CDR3. The CDR3 coding sequence is TGTGCCAGCAGTTCGGGGGTAAATGAGCAGTTCTTC. Translating gives CASSSGVNEQFF.

This clonotype occurred a few times. The chain combines TRBV12-3 or TRBV12-4 with TRBJ1-2, with D possibly TRBD1 on 5 matching bases. This CDR3 contains 13 residues. V gave up 5 bases and J gave up 4 bases, with 11 bases separating them. CDR3 sequence (DNA): TGTGCCAGCAGTCTGACAGCGGGCTATGGCTACACCTTC. Amino acid sequence: CASSLTAGYGYTF.

The chain joins TRBV5-5 to TRBJ1-3; tentative D call: TRBD1 (5 bases). Trimming took 4 bases from V and 0 from J, leaving 14 bases between them. There are 16 residues in the CDR3. Germline assignment: CDR1 SGHKS and CDR2 YYEKEE (reference sequence). The CDR3 region has the DNA TGTGCCAGCAGCATAATACGAGGGGACTCTGGAAACACCATATATTTT. Its protein is CASSIIRGDSGNTIYF.

This clonotype was observed a few times. V gene TRBV30 combines with J gene TRBJ2-4, with D possibly matching TRBD1 (6 bases). The germline CDR1 and CDR2 sequences are GTSNPN and SVGIG (reference sequence). The germline V and J ends were trimmed by 2 bases and 0 bases, with 11 bases remaining between them. This CDR3 has 15 residues. The CDR3 sequence: CAWSYREGAKNIQYF. CDR3 bases: TGTGCCTGGAGTTACAGGGAAGGAGCCAAAAACATTCAGTACTTC.

The V and J genes are TRBV24-1 and TRBJ2-2; 7 bases fit TRBD2. V shed 1 base and J 3 bases; nucleotides not matched to a gene: 4. The length of the CDR3 is 16 residues. The germline gives CDR1 KGHDR, CDR2 SFDVKD. The CDR3 protein is CATSDFGGGDTGELFF. Here the CDR3 DNA reads TGTGCCACCAGTGATTTCGGGGGAGGGGACACCGGGGAGCTGTTTTTT.

The V and J genes are TRBV24-1 and TRBJ1-1; D remains unclear. CDR1 KGHDR and CDR2 SFDVKD come from the germline V gene. The CDR3 has 17 residues. The V gene lost 1 base and the J gene lost 1 base, with 15 bases spanning the gap. The CDR3 nucleotides are TGTGCCACCAGTGATTTAGGCAGAACCATACGGAACACTGAAGCTTTCTTT. As protein: CATSDLGRTIRNTEAFF.

In its sample, this clonotype was seen many times. This chain uses TRBV20-1 with TRBJ1-2; TRBD1 matches 10 bases. Germline CDR1 is DFQATT and CDR2 is SNEGSKA (reference sequence). The CDR3 consists of 16 residues. V lost 5 bases to trimming and J lost 4 bases; unmatched junction nucleotides: 13. This chain's CDR3 is CSALPPGQGTLYGYTF. CDR3 sequence (DNA): TGCAGTGCTCTTCCCCCGGGACAGGGGACCCTCTATGGCTACACCTTC.

This clonotype showed up many times. The chain is built from TRBV20-1 and TRBJ1-5; a possible D gene is TRBD1 (6 bases). With 4 bases removed from V and 2 bases from J, the gap between germline ends came to 15 bases. The CDR3 totals 15 residues. In germline, CDR1 is DFQATT, CDR2 SNEGSKA (reference sequence). The CDR3 sequence: CSAIRGASGNQPQHF. The CDR3 DNA reads TGCAGTGCTATTCGGGGGGCCTCGGGCAATCAGCCCCAGCATTTT.

This clonotype was seen only a few times. V usage is TRBV15 and J usage is TRBJ2-1; 7 bases agree with TRBD2. The V gene end was trimmed by 5 bases and the J gene end by 5 bases; junction bases not matched to a gene: 9. The CDR3 is 15 residues long. The V gene's germline CDR1 is LNHNV and CDR2 YYDKDF (reference sequence). The CDR3 nucleotides read TGTGCCACCAGCGGCCGCGGGGGTCGGAACAATGAGCAGTTCTTC. Translation gives CATSGRGGRNNEQFF.

The V call is TRBV7-8, the J call TRBJ2-1, with 7 bases that match TRBD2. V lost 3 bases to trimming and J lost 0 bases; unmatched junction nucleotides: 17. Germline CDR1 is SGHVS and CDR2 is FQNEAQ. The CDR3 runs to 20 residues. CDR3 amino acids: CASSFSRSSSGASSYNEQFF. The CDR3 coding sequence is TGTGCCAGCAGCTTTTCCCGCTCGTCTAGCGGAGCTAGCTCCTACAATGAGCAGTTCTTC.

This clonotype has at least ten counts. The chain recombines TRBV20-1 with TRBJ2-7; no reliable D call. The V and J ends lost 0 bases and 2 bases respectively, with 14 bases between them. The CDR3 has 15 residues. Germline V gives CDR1 DFQATT, CDR2 SNEGSKA (reference sequence). The CDR3 region is CSARDRASLPYEQYV. CDR3 nucleotide sequence: TGCAGTGCTAGAGATCGAGCCTCCCTTCCCTACGAGCAGTACGTC.

This chain uses TRBV18 with TRBJ1-1, with D tentatively TRBD1 (5 bases). The CDR3 extends over 15 amino acids. The V and J ends lost 3 bases and 1 base respectively, with 12 bases between them. The V gene's germline CDR1 is KGHSH and CDR2 LQKENI. Here the CDR3 reads CASSPGGTENTEAFF. As DNA, the CDR3 is TGTGCCAGCTCACCCGGCGGGACGGAGAACACTGAAGCTTTCTTT.

This clonotype was counted at least ten times. J is TRBJ2-7 and V is TRBV10-3; D remains unclear. Germline CDR1 and CDR2: ENHRY and SYGVKD. CDR3 size: 12 residues. The V end was cut by 0 bases, the J end by 5 bases, with 5 bases between. CDR3 loop: CAISESLNEQYF. CDR3 nucleotides: TGTGCCATCAGTGAGTCTCTGAACGAGCAGTACTTC.

This clonotype was counted a few times. V usage is TRBV11-3 and J usage is TRBJ2-3; TRBD2 aligns across 8 bases. The CDR3 consists of 14 residues. Losses at the gene ends were 5 bases for V and 8 bases for J; bases not matched to a gene: 9. Germline loops: CDR1 SGHNT, CDR2 YENEEA. As DNA, the CDR3 is TGTGCCAGCAGCCCGGGACTAGAAGGGGCTACGCAGTATTTT. It translates to CASSPGLEGATQYF.